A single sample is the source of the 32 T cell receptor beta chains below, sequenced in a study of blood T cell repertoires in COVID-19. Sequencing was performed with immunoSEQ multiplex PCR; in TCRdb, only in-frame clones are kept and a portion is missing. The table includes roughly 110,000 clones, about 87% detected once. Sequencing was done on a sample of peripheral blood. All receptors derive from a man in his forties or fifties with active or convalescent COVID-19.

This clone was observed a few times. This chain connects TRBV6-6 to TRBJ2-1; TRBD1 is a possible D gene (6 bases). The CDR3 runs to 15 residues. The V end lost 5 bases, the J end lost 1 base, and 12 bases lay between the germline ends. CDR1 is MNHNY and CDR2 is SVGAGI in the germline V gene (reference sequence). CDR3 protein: CASSSPTGSYNEQFF. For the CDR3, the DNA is TGTGCCAGCAGTAGCCCCACAGGGTCCTACAATGAGCAGTTCTTC.

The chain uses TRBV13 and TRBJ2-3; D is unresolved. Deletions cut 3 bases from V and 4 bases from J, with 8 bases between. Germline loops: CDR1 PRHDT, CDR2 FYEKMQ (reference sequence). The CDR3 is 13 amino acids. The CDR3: CASSLSGPDTQYF. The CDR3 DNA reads TGTGCCAGCAGCTTGTCGGGTCCAGATACGCAGTATTTT.

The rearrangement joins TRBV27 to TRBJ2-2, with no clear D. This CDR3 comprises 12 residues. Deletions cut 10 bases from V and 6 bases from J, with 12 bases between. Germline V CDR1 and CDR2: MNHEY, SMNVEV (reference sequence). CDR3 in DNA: TGTGCCACTTGTGAACGGGCCGGGGAGCTGTTTTTT. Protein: CATCERAGELFF.

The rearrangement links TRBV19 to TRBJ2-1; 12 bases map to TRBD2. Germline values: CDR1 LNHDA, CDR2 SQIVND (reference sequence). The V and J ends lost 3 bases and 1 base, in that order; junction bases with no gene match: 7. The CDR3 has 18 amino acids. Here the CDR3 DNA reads TGTGCCAGTAGTATTTTGCTAGCGGGAGGGGGTTCCTACAATGAGCAGTTCTTC. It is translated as CASSILLAGGGSYNEQFF.

CDR3 sequence (DNA): TGTGCCACCAGCGGGAGCAGATACAATGAGCAGTTCTTC. It is translated as CATSGSRYNEQFF. The rearrangement links TRBV24-1 to TRBJ2-1; tentative D call: TRBD2 (6 bases). With 7 bases removed from V and 4 bases from J, the gap between germline ends came to 10 bases. The CDR3 extends over 13 amino acids. Germline V gene data show CDR1 as KGHDR and CDR2 as SFDVKD.

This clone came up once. CDR3 bases: TGTGCCAGCAGCGAACGCGCGGGAGCCCCAGATACGCAGTATTTT. It specifies CASSERAGAPDTQYF. The chain recombines TRBV9 with TRBJ2-3, with 7 bases matching TRBD2. The CDR3 is 15 amino acids. Germline V gives CDR1 SGDLS, CDR2 YYNGEE. V was pared by 3 bases and J by 4 bases, with 8 bases of the junction left unmatched.

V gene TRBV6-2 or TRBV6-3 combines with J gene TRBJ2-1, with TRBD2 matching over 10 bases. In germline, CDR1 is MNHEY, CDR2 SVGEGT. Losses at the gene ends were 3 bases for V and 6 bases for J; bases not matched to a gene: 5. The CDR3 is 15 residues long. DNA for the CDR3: TGTGCCAGCAGTTATCGGACTAGCGGAGGCAATGAGCAGTTCTTC. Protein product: CASSYRTSGGNEQFF.

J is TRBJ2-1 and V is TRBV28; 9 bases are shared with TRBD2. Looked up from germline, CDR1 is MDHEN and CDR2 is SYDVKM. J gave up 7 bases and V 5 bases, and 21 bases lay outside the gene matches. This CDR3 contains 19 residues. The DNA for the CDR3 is TGTGCCAGCAGTCCCCCCTGGGGTAGCGGGAGAGAAGGGCGAAATGAGCAGTTCTTC. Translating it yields CASSPPWGSGREGRNEQFF.

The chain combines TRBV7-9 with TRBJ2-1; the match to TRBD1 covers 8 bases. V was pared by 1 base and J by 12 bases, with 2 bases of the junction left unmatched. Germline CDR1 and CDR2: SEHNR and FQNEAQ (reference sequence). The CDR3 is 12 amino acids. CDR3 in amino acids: CASSLETGAQFF. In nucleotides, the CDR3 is TGTGCCAGCAGCTTAGAGACAGGGGCGCAGTTCTTC.

The CDR3 loop reads CASSSLTSRSTDTQYF. For the CDR3, the DNA is TGTGCCAGCAGCTCCCTGACTAGCAGAAGCACAGATACGCAGTATTTT. The rearrangement links TRBV5-6 to TRBJ2-3, with 7 bases fitting TRBD2. Germline CDR1 and CDR2: SGHDT and YYEEEE. The length of the CDR3 is 16 residues. J gave up 0 bases and V 3 bases, and 7 bases lay outside the gene matches.

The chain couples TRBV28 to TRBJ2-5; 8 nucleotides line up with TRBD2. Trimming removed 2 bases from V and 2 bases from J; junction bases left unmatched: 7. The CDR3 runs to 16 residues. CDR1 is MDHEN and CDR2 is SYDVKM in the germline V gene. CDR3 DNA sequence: TGTGCCAGCAGTTTAATTCCGGGACTAGGTCAAGAGACCCAGTACTTC. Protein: CASSLIPGLGQETQYF. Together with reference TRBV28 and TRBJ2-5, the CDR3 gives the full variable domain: DVKVTQSSRYLVKRTGEKVFLECVQDMDHENMFWYRQDPGLGLRLIYFSYDVKMKEKGDIPEGYSVSREKKERFSLILESASTNQTSMYLCASSLIPGLGQETQYFGPGTRLLVL.

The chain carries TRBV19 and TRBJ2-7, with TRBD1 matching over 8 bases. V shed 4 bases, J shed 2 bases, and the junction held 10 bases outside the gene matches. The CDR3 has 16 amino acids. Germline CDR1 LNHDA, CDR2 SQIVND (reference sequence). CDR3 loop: CASSSYPGQVPYEQYF. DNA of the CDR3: TGTGCCAGTAGTAGCTATCCGGGACAGGTCCCCTACGAGCAGTACTTC.

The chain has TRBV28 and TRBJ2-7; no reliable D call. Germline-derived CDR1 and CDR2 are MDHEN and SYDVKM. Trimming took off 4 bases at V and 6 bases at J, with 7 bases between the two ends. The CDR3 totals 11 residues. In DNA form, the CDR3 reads TGTGCCAGCAGTTACACAGTCGAGCAGTACTTC. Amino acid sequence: CASSYTVEQYF.

The CDR3 region has the DNA TGTGCCAGCAGCTTAAGCATCGGGATTTACACTGAAGCTTTCTTT. This codes for CASSLSIGIYTEAFF. V is TRBV7-2 and J is TRBJ1-1; D call uncertain. Per the germline V gene, CDR1 is SGHTA and CDR2 is FQGNSA. Trimming left V 2 bases short and J 3 bases short, with 13 bases between. The CDR3 contains 15 residues.

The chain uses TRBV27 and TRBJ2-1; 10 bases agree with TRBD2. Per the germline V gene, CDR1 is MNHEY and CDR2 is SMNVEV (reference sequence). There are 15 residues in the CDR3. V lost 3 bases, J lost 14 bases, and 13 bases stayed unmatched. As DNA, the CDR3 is TGTGCCAGCAGTTTTTCAGTTACGCGGAGCGGGGGGGAGTTCTTC. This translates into CASSFSVTRSGGEFF.

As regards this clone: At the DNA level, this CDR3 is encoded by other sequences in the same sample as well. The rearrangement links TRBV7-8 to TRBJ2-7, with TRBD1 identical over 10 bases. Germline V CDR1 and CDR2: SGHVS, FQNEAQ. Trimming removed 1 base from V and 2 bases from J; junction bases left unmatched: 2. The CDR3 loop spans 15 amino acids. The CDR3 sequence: CASSLGGTGAYEQYF. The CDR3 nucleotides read TGTGCCAGCAGCTTAGGTGGGACAGGGGCCTACGAGCAGTACTTC.

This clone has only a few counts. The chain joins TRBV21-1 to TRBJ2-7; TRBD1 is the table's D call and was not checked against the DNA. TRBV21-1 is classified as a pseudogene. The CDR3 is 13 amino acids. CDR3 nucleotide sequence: TGTGCCGGTGGGACAGGGCTTTGTTGGGAGCAGTACTTC. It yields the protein CAGGTGLCWEQYF.

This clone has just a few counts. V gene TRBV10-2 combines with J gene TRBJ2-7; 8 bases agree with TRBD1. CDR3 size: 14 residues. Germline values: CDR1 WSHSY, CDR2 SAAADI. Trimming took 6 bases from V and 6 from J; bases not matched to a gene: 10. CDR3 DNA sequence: TGCGCCAGCAGCCCAGGACAGGGCCAGCGCGAGCAGTACTTC. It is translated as CASSPGQGQREQYF.

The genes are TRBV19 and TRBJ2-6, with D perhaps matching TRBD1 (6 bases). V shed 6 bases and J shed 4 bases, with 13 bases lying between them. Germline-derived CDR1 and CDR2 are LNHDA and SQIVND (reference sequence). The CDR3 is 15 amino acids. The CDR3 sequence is CASRLQGSGANVLTF. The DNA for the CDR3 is TGTGCCAGTAGGCTTCAGGGGTCGGGGGCCAACGTCCTGACTTTC. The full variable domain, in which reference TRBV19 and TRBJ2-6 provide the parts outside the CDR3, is DGGITQSPKYLFRKEGQNVTLSCEQNLNHDAMYWYRQDPGQGLRLIYYSQIVNDFQKGDIAEGYSVSREKKESFPLTVTSAQKNPTAFYLCASRLQGSGANVLTFGAGSRLTVL.

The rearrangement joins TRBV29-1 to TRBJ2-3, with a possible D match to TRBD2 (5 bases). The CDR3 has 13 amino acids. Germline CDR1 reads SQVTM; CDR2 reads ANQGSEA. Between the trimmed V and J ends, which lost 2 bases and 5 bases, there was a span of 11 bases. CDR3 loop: CSVEITGVDTQYF. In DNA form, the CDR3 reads TGCAGCGTTGAAATCACCGGGGTAGATACGCAGTATTTT.

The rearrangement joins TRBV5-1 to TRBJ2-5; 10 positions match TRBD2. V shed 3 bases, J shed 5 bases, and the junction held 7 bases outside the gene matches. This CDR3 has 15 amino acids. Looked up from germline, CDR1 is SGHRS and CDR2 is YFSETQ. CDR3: CASSSVTSGTETQYF. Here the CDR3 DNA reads TGCGCCAGCAGCTCTGTTACTAGCGGGACGGAGACCCAGTACTTC. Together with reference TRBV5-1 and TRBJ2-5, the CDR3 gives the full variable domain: KAGVTQTPRYLIKTRGQQVTLSCSPISGHRSVSWYQQTPGQGLQFLFEYFSETQRNKGNFPGRFSGRQFSNSRSEMNVSTLELGDSALYLCASSSVTSGTETQYFGPGTRLLVL.

This CDR3 reads CASRRRDRGNYGYTF. CDR3 sequence (DNA): TGTGCCAGCAGACGCCGGGACAGGGGTAACTATGGCTACACCTTC. The chain uses TRBV5-6 and TRBJ1-2; TRBD1 matches at 10 bases. Germline values: CDR1 SGHDT, CDR2 YYEEEE. V lost 5 bases, J lost 1 base, and 5 bases stayed unmatched. This CDR3 has 15 residues.

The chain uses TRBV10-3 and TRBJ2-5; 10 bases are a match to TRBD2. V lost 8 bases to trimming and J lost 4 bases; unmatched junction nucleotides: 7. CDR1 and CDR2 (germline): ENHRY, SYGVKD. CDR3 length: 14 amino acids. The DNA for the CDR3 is TGTGCCATCTCACAGCGGGAGGGGGTAGAGACCCAGTACTTC. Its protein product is CAISQREGVETQYF.

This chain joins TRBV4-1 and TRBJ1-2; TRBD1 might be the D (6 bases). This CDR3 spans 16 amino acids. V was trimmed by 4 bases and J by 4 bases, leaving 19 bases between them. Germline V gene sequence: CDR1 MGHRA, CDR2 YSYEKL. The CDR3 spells CASSPTPGGGLYGYTF. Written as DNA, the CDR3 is TGCGCCAGCAGCCCCACGCCCGGCGGGGGCCTCTATGGCTACACCTTC.

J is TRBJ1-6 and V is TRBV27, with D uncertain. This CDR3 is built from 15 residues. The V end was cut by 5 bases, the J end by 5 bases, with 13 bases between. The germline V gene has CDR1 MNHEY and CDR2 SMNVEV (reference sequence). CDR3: CASSTIGDDNSPLHF. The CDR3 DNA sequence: TGTGCCAGCAGTACAATCGGGGATGATAATTCACCCCTCCACTTT.

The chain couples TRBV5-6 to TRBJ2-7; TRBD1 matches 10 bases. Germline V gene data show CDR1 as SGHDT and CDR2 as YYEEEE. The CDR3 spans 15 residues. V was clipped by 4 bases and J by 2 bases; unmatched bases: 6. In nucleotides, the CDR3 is TGTGCCAGCAGCCCCCCAGGGACAGGGGCCTACGAGCAGTACTTC. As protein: CASSPPGTGAYEQYF.

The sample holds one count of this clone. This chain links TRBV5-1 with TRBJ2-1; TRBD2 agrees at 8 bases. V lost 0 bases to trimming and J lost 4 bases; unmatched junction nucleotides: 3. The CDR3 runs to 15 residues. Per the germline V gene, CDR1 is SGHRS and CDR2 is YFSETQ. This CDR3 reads CASSLEAGEYNEQFF. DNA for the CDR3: TGCGCCAGCAGCTTGGAAGCGGGAGAATACAATGAGCAGTTCTTC.

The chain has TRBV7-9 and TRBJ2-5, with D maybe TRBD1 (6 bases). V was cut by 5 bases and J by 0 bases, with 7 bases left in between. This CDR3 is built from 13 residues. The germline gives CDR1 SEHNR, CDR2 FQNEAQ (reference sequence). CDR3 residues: CASSRDNQETQYF. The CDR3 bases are TGTGCCAGCAGCAGGGACAACCAAGAGACCCAGTACTTC.

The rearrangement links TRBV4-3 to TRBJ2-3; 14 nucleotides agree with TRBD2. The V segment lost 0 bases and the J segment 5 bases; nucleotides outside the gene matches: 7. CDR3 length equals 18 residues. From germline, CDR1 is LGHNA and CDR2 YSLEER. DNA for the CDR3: TGCGCCAGCAGCCAAGAAGGGGGACTAGCGGGAGTTCGAGATACGCAGTATTTT. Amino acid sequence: CASSQEGGLAGVRDTQYF.

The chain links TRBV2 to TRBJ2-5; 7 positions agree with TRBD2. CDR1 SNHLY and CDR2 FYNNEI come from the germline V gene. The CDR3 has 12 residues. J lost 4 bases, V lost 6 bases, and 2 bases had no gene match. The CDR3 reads CASSWEGETQYF. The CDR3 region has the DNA TGTGCCAGCAGCTGGGAGGGAGAGACCCAGTACTTC.

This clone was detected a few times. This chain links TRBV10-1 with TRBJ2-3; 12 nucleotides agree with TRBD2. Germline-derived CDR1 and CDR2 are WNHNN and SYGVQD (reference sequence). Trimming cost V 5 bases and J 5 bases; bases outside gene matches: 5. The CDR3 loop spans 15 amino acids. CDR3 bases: TGCGCCAGCAGTCAACGGACTAGCGGGAAAGATACGCAGTATTTT. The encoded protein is CASSQRTSGKDTQYF.

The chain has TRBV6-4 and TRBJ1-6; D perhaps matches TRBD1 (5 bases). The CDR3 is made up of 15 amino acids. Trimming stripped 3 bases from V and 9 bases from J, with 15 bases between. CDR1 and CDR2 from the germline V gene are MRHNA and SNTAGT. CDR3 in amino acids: CASSEELAQGSPLHF. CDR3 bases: TGTGCCAGCAGTGAAGAACTTGCCCAGGGTTCACCCCTCCACTTT.